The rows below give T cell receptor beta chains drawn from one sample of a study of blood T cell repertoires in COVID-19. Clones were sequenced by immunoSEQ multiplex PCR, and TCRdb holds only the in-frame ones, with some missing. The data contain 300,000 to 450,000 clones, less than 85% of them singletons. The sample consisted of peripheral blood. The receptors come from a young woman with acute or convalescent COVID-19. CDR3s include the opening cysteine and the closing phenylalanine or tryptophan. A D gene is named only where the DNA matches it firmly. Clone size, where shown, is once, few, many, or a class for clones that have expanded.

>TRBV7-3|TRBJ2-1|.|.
TGTGCCAGCAGCTTATTTCCAGCACGCGGAAATGAGCAGTTCTTC
CASSLFPARGNEQFF
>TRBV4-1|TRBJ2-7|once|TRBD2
TGCGCCAGCAGCCAAGGTGGGGCGGGAGTAGTCGAGCAGTACTTC
CASSQGGAGVVEQYF
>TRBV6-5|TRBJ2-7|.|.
TGTGCCAGCAAAGCAGACAGGACCTCCTACGAGCAGTACTTC
CASKADRTSYEQYF
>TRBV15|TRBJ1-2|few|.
TGTGCCACCAGCAGAGCGCCGGGGTACGGCTACACCTTC
CATSRAPGYGYTF
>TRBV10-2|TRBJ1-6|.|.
TGCGCCAGCAGTGAGTCGGCAGGATCACCCCTCCACTTT
CASSESAGSPLHF
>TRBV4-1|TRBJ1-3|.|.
TGCGCCAGCAGCCAAGTTTCGGGATTGGGCACCATATATTTT
CASSQVSGLGTIYF
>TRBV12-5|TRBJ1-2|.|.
TGTGCTAGTGGTTCGGAGGGGCGCAGTTATGGCTACACCTTC
CASGSEGRSYGYTF
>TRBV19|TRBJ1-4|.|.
TGTGCCAGTAGTCCACCTCCGGGACAACCGAATGAAAAACTGTTTTTT
CASSPPPGQPNEKLFF
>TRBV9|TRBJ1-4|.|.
TGTGCCAGCAGCCCGAAGCCGGCAACTAATGAAAAACTGTTTTTT
CASSPKPATNEKLFF
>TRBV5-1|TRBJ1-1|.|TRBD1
TGCGCCACCGCCGGGACAGGGGGGACTGAAGCTTTCTTT
CATAGTGGTEAFF
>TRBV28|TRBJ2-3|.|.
TGTGCCAGCAGTTTCCGTAACAGGGCTGATACGCAGTATTTT
CASSFRNRADTQYF
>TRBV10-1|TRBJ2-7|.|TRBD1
TGCGCCAGCAGTGATTCGGACAGGGCCTACGAGCAGTACTTC
CASSDSDRAYEQYF
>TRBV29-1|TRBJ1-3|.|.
TGCAGCGTTGGAGGGGGAAACACCATATATTTT
CSVGGGNTIYF
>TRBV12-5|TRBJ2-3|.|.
TGTGCTAGTGGACCACAAGATACGCAGTATTTT
CASGPQDTQYF
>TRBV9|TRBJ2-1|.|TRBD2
TGTGCCAGCAGCGGTGGACTAGCCTTCTACAATGAGCAGTTCTTC
CASSGGLAFYNEQFF
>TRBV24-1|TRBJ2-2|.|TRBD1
TGTGCCACCAGCGGGACAGCCGGCCCCGGGGAGCTGTTTTTT
CATSGTAGPGELFF
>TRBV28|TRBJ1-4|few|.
TGTGCCAGCAGCCTTTTAGGCAGGGCAACTAATGAAAAACTGTTTTTT
CASSLLGRATNEKLFF
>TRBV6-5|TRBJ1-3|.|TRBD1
TGTGCCAGCAAACAGGGGGCGACCGGAAACACCATATATTTT
CASKQGATGNTIYF
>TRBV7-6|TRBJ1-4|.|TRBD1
TGTGCCAGCAGCTTGGACAGGGAGGCGACTAATGAAAAACTGTTTTTT
CASSLDREATNEKLFF
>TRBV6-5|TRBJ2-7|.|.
TGTGCCAGCAGTTACTCGATAGGTGAGGGCGAGCAGTACTTC
CASSYSIGEGEQYF
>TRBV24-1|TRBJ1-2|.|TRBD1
TGTGCCACCAGTGATAGGACAGGGAGAGGCTACACCTTC
CATSDRTGRGYTF
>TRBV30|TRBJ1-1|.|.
TGTGCCTGGAGGGACAGCCTGAACACTGAAGCTTTCTTT
CAWRDSLNTEAFF
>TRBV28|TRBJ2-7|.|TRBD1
TGTGCCAGCAGCCCAGGGACAGGGTTCATGGTAGGCGAGCAGTACTTC
CASSPGTGFMVGEQYF
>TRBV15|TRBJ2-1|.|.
TGTGCCACCAGCAGAAAACAGCGGGCGAGCTCCTACAATGAGCAGTTCTTC
CATSRKQRASSYNEQFF
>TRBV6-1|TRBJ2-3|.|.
TGTGCCAGCAGTGAACGGGGGGATACGCAGTATTTT
CASSERGDTQYF
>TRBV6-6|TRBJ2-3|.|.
TGTGCCAGCAGTTACTCGGCGGGGGCCGTCACAGATACGCAGTATTTT
CASSYSAGAVTDTQYF
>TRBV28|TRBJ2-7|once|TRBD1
TGTGCCAGCAGCCCTACAGGGGGTTTTGGGTACGAGCAGTACTTC
CASSPTGGFGYEQYF
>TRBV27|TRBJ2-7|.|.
TGTGCCAGCAGTTTTGGCCGCGAGCAGTACTTC
CASSFGREQYF
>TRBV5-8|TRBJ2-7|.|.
TGTGCCAGCAGCCCCAAGCTCGACGAGCAGTACTTC
CASSPKLDEQYF
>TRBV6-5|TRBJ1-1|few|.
TGTGCCAGCAGTTCCTCCGGGTCCGAGGAAGCTTTCTTT
CASSSSGSEEAFF
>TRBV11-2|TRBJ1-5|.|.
TGTGCCAGCAGCTTAGATGGGTTGAGGCAGCCCCAGCATTTT
CASSLDGLRQPQHF
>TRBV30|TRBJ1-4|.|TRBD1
TGTGCCTGGAGTGTAGGGACAGCACCCTATGAAAAACTGTTTTTT
CAWSVGTAPYEKLFF
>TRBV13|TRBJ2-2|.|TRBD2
TGTGCCAGCAGCTTACCGGGACTAGTAGGCACCGGGGAGCTGTTTTTT
CASSLPGLVGTGELFF
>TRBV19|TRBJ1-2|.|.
TGTGCCAGTAGTATAGCAGGGAAAGGCTATGGCTACACCTTC
CASSIAGKGYGYTF
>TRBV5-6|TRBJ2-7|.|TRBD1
TGTGCCAGCAGTTCGACAGGGGGCGCCTTCTACGAGCAGTACTTC
CASSSTGGAFYEQYF
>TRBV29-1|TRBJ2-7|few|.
TGCAGCGTCACTAAAGGGGCAGGGGATACCAACGAGCAGTACTTC
CSVTKGAGDTNEQYF
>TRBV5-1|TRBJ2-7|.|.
TGCGCCAGCAGCTGGGGCGCCTACGAGCAGTACTTC
CASSWGAYEQYF
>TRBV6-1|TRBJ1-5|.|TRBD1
TGTGCCAGCAGTGACCCCGCCTTGGGACAGTACAATCAGCCCCAGCATTTT
CASSDPALGQYNQPQHF
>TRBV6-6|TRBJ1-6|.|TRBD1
TGTGCCAGCAGGGAGGGACAGGGGTATAATTCACCCCTCCACTTT
CASREGQGYNSPLHF
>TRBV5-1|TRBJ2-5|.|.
TGCGCCAGCAGCCTCAGGGGCCGGGGGGCGCAAGAGACCCAGTACTTC
CASSLRGRGAQETQYF
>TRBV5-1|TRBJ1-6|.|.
TGCGCCAGTACCTCCCAGGGCAAATCACCCCTCCACTTT
CASTSQGKSPLHF
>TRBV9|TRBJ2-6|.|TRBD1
TGTGCCAGCAGCGACCGCTCCGTCCGACAGGGGGCATTCTCTGGGGCCAACGTCCTGACTTTC
CASSDRSVRQGAFSGANVLTF
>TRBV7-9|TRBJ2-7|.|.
TGTGCCAGCAGTTCACCCCCAGGGGATACCTACGAGCAGTACTTC
CASSSPPGDTYEQYF
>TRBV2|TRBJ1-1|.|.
TGTGCCAGCAGGGAAAGGGGCACTGAAGCTTTCTTT
CASRERGTEAFF
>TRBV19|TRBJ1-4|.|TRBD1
TGTGCCAGTATTGGACAGGATTTCGAAAAACTGTTTTTT
CASIGQDFEKLFF
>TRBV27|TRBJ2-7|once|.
TGTGCCAGCAGTCCAATGAAACTCTCCTACGAGCAGTACTTC
CASSPMKLSYEQYF
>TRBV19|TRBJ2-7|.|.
TGTGCCAGTAGTAAAACAGGGAGCTCCTACGAGCAGTACTTC
CASSKTGSSYEQYF
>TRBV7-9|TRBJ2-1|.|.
TGTGCCAGCAGCCTGATTGGGGGCATCGGCGATGAGCAGTTCTTC
CASSLIGGIGDEQFF
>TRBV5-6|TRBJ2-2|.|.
TGTGCCAGCAGCTCACTAGCCGGGGAGCTGTTTTTT
CASSSLAGELFF
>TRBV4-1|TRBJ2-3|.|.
TGCGCCAGCAGCCAAGGGCTTATCGGGGTCAACGCAGATACGCAGTATTTT
CASSQGLIGVNADTQYF
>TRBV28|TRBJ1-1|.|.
TGTGCCAGCAGGAGGGCGGGCACTGAAGCTTTCTTT
CASRRAGTEAFF
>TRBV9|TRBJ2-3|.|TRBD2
TGTGCCAGCAGCGCGCCCGAGGTCCCCGGGGGGGATACGCAGTATTTT
CASSAPEVPGGDTQYF
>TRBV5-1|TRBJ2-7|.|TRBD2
TGCGCCAGCAGCTTGGGGACTAGCGGCGACGAGCAGTACTTC
CASSLGTSGDEQYF
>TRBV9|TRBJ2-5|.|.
TGTGCCAGCAGCGTAGATGGGATGGAGGGGGAGACCCAGTACTTC
CASSVDGMEGETQYF
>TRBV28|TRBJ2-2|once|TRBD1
TGTGCCACCAAGGGGGCGATTCTCACCGGGGAGCTGTTTTTT
CATKGAILTGELFF
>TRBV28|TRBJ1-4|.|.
TGTGCCAGCAGAACAGGATTTAGACTGTTTTTT
CASRTGFRLFF
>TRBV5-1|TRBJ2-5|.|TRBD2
TGCGCCAGCAGCTTGGCCGGAACTAGCGGACAAGAGACCCAGTACTTC
CASSLAGTSGQETQYF
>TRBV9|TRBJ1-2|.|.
TGTGCCAGCAGCGTAGCGCAGGGTGCGGATGGCTACACCTTC
CASSVAQGADGYTF